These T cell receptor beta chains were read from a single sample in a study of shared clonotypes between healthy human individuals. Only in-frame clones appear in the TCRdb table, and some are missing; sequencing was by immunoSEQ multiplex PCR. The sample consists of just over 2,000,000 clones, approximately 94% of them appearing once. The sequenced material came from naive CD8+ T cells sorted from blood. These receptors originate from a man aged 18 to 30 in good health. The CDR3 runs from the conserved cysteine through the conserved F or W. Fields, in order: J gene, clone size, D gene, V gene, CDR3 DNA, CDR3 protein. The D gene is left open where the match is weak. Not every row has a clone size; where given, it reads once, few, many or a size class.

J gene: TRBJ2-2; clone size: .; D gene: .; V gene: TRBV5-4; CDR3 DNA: TGTGCCAGCAGCTTCCGGGGGCGCACCGGGGAGCTGTTTTTT; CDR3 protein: CASSFRGRTGELFF
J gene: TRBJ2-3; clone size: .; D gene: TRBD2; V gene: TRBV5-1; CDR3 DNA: TGCGCCAGCAGCTTCGAGGGACTATCAACAGATACGCAGTATTTT; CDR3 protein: CASSFEGLSTDTQYF
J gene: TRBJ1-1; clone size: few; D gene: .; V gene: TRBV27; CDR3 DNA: TGTGCCAGCAGTTTGGCCAAGAACACTGAAGCTTTCTTT; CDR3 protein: CASSLAKNTEAFF
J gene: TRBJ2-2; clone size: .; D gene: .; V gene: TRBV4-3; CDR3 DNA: TGCGCCAGCAGCCAAGATTCTACGGGGCGCCTGGCCGGGGAGCTGTTTTTT; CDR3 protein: CASSQDSTGRLAGELFF
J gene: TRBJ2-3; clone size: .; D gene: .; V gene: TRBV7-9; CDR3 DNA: TGTGCCAGCAGTTCCCTCTCCACAGATACGCAGTATTTT; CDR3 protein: CASSSLSTDTQYF
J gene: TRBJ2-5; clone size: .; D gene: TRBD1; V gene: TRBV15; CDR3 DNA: TGTGCCACCAGGATCCTAGGACAGGGAATGATGGAGACCCAGTACTTC; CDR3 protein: CATRILGQGMMETQYF
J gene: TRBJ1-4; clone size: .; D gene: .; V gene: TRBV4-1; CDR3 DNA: TGCGCCAGCAGCCTCCGGACTCCGGATGAAAAACTGTTTTTT; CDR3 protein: CASSLRTPDEKLFF
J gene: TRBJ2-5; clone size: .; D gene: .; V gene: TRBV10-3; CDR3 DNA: TGTGCCATCAGTGAGTCAAGAGAGGAGACCCAGTACTTC; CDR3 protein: CAISESREETQYF
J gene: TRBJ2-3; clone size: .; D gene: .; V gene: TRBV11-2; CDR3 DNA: TGTGCCAGCAGCTTCTCCGGAGGCAGCACAGATACGCAGTATTTT; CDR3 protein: CASSFSGGSTDTQYF
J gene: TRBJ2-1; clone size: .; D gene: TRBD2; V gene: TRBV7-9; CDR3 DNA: TGTGCCAGCGGGAGGGCCGGCGGTGAGCAGTTCTTC; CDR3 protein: CASGRAGGEQFF